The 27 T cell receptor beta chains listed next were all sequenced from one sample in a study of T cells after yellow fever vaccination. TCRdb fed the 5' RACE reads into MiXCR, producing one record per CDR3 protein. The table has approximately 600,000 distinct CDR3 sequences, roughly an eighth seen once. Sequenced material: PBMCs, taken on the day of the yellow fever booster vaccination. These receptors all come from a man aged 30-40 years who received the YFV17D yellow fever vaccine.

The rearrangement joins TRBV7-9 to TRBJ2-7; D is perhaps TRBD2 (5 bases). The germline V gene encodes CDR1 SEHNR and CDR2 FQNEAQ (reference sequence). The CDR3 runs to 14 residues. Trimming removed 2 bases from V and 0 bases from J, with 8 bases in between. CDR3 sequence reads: CASSLSGRSYEQYF. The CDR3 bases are TGTGCCAGCAGCTTAAGCGGACGCTCCTACGAGCAGTACTTC.

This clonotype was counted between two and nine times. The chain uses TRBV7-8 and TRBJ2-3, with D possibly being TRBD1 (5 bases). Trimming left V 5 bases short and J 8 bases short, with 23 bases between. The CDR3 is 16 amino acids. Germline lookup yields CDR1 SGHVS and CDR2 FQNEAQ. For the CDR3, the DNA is TGTGCCAGCAGCACAGCTAAGGGGATCGCCCGAAGTACGCAGTATTTT. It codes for CASSTAKGIARSTQYF.

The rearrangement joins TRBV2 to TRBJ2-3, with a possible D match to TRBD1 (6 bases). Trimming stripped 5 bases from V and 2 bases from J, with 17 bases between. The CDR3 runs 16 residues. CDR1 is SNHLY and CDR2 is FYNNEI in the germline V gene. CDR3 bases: TGTGCCAGCAGTTCTAGGGACATCTTGTCCACAGATACGCAGTATTTT. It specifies CASSSRDILSTDTQYF.

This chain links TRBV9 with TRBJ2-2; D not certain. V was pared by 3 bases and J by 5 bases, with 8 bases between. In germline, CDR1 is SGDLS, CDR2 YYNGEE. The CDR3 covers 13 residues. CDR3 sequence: CASSDPRTGELFF. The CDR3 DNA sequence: TGTGCCAGCAGCGACCCTAGGACCGGGGAGCTGTTTTTT.

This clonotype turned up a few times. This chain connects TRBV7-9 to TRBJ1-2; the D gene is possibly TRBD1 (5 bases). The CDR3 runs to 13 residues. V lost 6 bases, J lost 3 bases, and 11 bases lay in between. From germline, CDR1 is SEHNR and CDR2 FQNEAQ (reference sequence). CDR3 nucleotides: TGTGCCAGCAGAAATCGACAGCACTATGGCTACACCTTC. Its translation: CASRNRQHYGYTF.

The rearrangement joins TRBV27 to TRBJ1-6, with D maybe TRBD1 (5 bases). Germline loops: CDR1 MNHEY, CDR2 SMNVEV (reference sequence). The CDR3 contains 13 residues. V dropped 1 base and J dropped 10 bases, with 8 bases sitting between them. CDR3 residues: CASSLLWGSPLHF. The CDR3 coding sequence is TGTGCCAGCAGTTTATTGTGGGGGTCACCCCTCCACTTT.

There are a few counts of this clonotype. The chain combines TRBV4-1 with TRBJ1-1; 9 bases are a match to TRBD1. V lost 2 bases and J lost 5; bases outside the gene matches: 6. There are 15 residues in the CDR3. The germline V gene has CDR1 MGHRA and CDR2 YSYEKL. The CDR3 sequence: CASSQLTGGETEAFF. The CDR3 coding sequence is TGCGCCAGCAGCCAACTGACAGGGGGGGAGACTGAAGCTTTCTTT.

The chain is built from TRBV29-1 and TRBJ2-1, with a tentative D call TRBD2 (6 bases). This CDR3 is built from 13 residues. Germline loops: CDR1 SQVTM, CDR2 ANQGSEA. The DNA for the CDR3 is TGCAGTTCACTGGGCGGGATCAACAATGAGCAGTTCTTC. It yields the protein CSSLGGINNEQFF.

CDR3 in DNA: TGTGCCAGCAGCCGGACAGGCCCCGACCGTCTTTATAGCAATCAGCCCCAGCATTTT. This codes for CASSRTGPDRLYSNQPQHF. The J gene is TRBJ1-5, the V gene TRBV12-3 or TRBV12-4, with 7 bases matching TRBD1. The CDR3 is 19 amino acids. With V trimmed by 6 bases and J by 0 bases, 17 bases remained unmatched.

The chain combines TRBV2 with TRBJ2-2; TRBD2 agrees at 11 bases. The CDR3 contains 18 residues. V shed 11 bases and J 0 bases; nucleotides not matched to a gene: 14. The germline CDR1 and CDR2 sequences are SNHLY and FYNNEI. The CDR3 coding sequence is TGTGCCTTCTGTTTTAAAGGGACTAGCGGAACGAACACCGGGGAGCTGTTTTTT. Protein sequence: CAFCFKGTSGTNTGELFF.

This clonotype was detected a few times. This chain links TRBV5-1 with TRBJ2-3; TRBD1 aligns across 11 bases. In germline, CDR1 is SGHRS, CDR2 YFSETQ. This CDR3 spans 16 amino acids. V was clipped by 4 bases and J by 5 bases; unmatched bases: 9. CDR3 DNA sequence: TGCGCCAGCAGCCACCCGGACAGGGGGCTAATAGATACGCAGTATTTT. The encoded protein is CASSHPDRGLIDTQYF. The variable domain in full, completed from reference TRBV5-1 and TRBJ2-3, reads KAGVTQTPRYLIKTRGQQVTLSCSPISGHRSVSWYQQTPGQGLQFLFEYFSETQRNKGNFPGRFSGRQFSNSRSEMNVSTLELGDSALYLCASSHPDRGLIDTQYFGPGTRLTVL.

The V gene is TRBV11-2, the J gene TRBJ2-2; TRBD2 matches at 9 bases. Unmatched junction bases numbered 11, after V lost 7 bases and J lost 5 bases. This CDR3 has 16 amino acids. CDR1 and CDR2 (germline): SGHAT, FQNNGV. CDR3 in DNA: TGTGCCAGCACCCAGTGGAGGCGGGAGGGGACCGGGGAGCTGTTTTTT. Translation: CASTQWRREGTGELFF.

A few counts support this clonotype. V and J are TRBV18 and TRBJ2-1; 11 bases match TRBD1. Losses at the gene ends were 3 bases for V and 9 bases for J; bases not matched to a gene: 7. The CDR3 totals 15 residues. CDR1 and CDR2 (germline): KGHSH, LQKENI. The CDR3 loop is CASSPGTGGSGEQFF. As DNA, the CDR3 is TGTGCCAGCTCACCCGGGACAGGGGGATCTGGTGAGCAGTTCTTC.

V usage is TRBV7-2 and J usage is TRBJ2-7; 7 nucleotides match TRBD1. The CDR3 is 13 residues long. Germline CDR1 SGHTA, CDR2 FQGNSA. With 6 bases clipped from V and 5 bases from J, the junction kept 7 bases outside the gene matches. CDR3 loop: CASRLTTGDEQYF. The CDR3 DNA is TGTGCCAGCAGACTTACTACAGGGGACGAGCAGTACTTC.

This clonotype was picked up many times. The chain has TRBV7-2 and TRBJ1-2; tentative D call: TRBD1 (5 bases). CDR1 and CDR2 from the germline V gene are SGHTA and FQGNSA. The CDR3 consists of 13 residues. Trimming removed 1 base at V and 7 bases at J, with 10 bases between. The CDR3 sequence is CASSLVREGGYTF. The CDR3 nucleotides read TGTGCCAGCAGCTTAGTCAGGGAAGGTGGCTACACCTTC. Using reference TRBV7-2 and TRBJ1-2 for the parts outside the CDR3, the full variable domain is GAGVSQSPSNKVTEKGKDVELRCDPISGHTALYWYRQSLGQGLEFLIYFQGNSAPDKSGLPSDRFSAERTGGSVSTLTIQRTQQEDSAVYLCASSLVREGGYTFGSGTRLTVV.

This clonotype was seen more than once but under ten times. In DNA, the CDR3 is TGTGCCAGCAGCCAAGATCGTGGCTGGAGCTCCTACAATGAGCAGTTCTTC. This gives the protein CASSQDRGWSSYNEQFF. V is TRBV3-1 and J is TRBJ2-1; D call uncertain. Germline V gene data show CDR1 as LGHDT and CDR2 as YNNKEL (reference sequence). The CDR3 loop spans 17 amino acids. V was shortened by 0 bases and J by 0 bases, with 12 bases between the two germline ends.

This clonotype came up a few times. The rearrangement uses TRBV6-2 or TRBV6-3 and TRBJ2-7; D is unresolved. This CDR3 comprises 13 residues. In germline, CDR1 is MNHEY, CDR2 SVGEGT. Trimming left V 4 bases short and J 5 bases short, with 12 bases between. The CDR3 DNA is TGTGCCAGCAGTTCAACAGCGCCCCACGAGCAGTACTTC. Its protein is CASSSTAPHEQYF.

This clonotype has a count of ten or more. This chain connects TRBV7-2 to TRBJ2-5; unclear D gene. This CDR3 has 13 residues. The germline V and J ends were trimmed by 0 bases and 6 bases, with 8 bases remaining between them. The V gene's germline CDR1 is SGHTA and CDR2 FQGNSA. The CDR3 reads CASSLASRQTQYF. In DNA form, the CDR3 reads TGTGCCAGCAGCTTAGCCTCAAGGCAGACCCAGTACTTC.

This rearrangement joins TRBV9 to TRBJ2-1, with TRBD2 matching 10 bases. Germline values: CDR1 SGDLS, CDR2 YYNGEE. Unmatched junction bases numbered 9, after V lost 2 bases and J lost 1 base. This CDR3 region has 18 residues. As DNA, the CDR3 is TGTGCCAGCAGCGTTTCTAGCGGGAGAGGGCGGTCCTACAATGAGCAGTTCTTC. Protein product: CASSVSSGRGRSYNEQFF.

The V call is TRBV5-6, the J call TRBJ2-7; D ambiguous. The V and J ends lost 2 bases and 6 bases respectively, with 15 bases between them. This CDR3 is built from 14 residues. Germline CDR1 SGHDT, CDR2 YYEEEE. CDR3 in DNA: TGTGCCAGCAGCTTCCCTCGATTGGGGTCCGAGCAGTACTTC. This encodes CASSFPRLGSEQYF.

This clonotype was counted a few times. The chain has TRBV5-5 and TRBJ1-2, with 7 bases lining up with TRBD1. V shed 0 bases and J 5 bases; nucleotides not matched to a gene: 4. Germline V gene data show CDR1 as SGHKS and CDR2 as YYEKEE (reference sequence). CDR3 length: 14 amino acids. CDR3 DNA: TGTGCCAGCAGCTTGGGGACAGGCGTTTATGGCTACACCTTC. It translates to CASSLGTGVYGYTF.

CDR3 residues: CASSSPAAFHEQFF. In DNA, the CDR3 is TGTGCCAGCAGTTCCCCGGCGGCCTTTCATGAGCAGTTCTTC. The V gene is TRBV6-5, the J gene TRBJ2-1; D not certain. The CDR3 covers 14 residues. The V end was cut by 4 bases, the J end by 8 bases, with 15 bases between. Germline V CDR1 and CDR2: MNHEY, SVGAGI.

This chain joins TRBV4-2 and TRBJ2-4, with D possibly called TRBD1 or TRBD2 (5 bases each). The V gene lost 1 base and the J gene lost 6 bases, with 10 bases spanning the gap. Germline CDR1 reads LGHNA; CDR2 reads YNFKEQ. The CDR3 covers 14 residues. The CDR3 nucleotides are TGTGCCAGCAGCCAAGCGGGGCTCGGAAACATTCAGTACTTC. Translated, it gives CASSQAGLGNIQYF.

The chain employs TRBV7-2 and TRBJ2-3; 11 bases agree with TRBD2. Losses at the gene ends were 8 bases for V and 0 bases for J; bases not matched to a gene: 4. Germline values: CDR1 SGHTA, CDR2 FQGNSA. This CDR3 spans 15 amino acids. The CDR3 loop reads CASGLAGGSTDTQYF. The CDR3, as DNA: TGTGCCAGCGGGCTAGCGGGAGGTAGCACAGATACGCAGTATTTT.

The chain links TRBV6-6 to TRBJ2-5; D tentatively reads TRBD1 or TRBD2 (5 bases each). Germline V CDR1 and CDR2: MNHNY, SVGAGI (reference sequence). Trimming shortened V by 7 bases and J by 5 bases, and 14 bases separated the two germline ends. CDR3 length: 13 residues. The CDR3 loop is CASMRGGEETQYF. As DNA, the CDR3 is TGTGCCAGCATGAGGGGTGGAGAGGAGACCCAGTACTTC.

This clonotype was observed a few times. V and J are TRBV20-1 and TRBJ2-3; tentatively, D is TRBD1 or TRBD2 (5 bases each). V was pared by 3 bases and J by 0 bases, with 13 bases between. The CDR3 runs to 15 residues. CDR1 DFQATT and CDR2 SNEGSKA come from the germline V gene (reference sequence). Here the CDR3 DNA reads TGCAGTGCTAGTCGGTGGTGGGGGAGCACAGATACGCAGTATTTT. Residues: CSASRWWGSTDTQYF.

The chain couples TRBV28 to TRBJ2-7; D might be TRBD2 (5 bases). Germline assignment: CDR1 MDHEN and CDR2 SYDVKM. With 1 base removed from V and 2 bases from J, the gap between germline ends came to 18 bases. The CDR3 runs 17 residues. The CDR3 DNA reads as TGTGCCAGCAGTTTATCCCCAATCGAACTAGAGACCTACGAGCAGTACTTC. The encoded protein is CASSLSPIELETYEQYF. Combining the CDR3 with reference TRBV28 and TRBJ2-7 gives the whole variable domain DVKVTQSSRYLVKRTGEKVFLECVQDMDHENMFWYRQDPGLGLRLIYFSYDVKMKEKGDIPEGYSVSREKKERFSLILESASTNQTSMYLCASSLSPIELETYEQYFGPGTRLTVT.